This T cell receptor beta chain was identified in a study of blood T cell repertoires in COVID-19. Unmatched junction bases numbered 0, after V lost 5 bases and J lost 3 bases. The germline CDR1 and CDR2 sequences are SGHNT and YENEEA. The CDR3 is 13 amino acids. Assay used: immunoSEQ multiplex PCR; TCRdb lists only in-frame clones, some missing. The data contain around 140,000 clones, around 90% of them singletons. The origin of this receptor is a woman aged 40 to 50 who had been exposed to COVID-19. The chain combines TRBV11-3 with TRBJ2-1, with 8 positions matching TRBD1. The material sequenced was PBMCs or T cells enriched from blood (not recorded which). The CDR3 DNA sequence: TGTGCCAGCAGCACAGGGGGCTACAATGAGCAGTTCTTC. This encodes CASSTGGYNEQFF. The entire variable domain, with the rest obtained from reference TRBV11-3 and TRBJ2-1, is as follows: EAGVVQSPRYKIIEKKQPVAFWCNPISGHNTLYWYLQNLGQGPELLIRYENEEAVDDSQLPKDRFSAERLKGVDSTLKIQPAELGDSAVYLCASSTGGYNEQFFGPGTRLTVL.